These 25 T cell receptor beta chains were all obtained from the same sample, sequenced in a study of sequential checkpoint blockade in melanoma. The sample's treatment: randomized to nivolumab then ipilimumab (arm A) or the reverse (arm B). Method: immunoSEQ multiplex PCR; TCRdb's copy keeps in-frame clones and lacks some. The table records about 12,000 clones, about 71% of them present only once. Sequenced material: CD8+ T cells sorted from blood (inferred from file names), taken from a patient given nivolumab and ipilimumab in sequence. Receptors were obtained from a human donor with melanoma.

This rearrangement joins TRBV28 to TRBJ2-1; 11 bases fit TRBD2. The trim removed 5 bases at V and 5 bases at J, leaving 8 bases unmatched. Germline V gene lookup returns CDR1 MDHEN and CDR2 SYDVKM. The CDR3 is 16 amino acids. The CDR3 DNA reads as TGTGCCAGCAGTCTTACCGGGACTAGCGGCAACAATGAGCAGTTCTTC. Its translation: CASSLTGTSGNNEQFF.

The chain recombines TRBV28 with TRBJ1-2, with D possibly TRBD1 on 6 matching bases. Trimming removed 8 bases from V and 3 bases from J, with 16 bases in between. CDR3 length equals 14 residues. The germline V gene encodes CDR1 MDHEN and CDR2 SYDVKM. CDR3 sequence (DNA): TGTGCCAGCTGGACCCGGGGGGCGTACTATGGCTACACCTTC. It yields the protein CASWTRGAYYGYTF.

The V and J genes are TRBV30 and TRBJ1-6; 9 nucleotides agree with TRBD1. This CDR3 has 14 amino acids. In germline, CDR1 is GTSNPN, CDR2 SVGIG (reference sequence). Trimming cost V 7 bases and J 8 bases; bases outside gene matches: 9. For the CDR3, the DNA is TGTGCCTACGACAGGGGGGTATTTGATTCACCCCTCCACTTT. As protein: CAYDRGVFDSPLHF.

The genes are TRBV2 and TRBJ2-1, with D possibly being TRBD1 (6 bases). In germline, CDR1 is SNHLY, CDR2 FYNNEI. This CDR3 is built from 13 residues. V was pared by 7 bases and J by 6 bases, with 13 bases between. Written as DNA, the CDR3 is TGTGCCAGCACGGCTAGCAGGGGCAATGAGCAGTTCTTC. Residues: CASTASRGNEQFF. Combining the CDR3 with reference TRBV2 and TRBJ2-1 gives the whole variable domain EPEVTQTPSHQVTQMGQEVILRCVPISNHLYFYWYRQILGQKVEFLVSFYNNEISEKSEIFDDQFSVERPDGSNFTLKIRSTKLEDSAMYFCASTASRGNEQFFGPGTRLTVL.

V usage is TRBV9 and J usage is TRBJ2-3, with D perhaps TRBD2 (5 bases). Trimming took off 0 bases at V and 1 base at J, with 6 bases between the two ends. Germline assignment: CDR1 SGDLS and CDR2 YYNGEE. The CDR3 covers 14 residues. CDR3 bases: TGTGCCAGCAGCGTAGACGGGGGCACAGATACGCAGTATTTT. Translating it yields CASSVDGGTDTQYF.

This CDR3 reads CASSLSKEGLAGPYNEQFF. CDR3 sequence (DNA): TGTGCCAGCAGTTTATCGAAGGAGGGACTAGCGGGGCCATACAATGAGCAGTTCTTC. This rearrangement joins TRBV27 to TRBJ2-1; 13 bases fit TRBD2. V dropped 0 bases and J dropped 4; count of bases not matched to a gene: 9. The CDR3 loop spans 19 amino acids. Germline V gene lookup returns CDR1 MNHEY and CDR2 SMNVEV (reference sequence).

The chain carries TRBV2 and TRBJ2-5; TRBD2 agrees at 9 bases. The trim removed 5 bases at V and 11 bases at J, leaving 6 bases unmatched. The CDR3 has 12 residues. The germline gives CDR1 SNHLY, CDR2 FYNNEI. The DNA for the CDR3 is TGTGCCAGCAGTTATAGCGGGAGAGAGCAGTACTTC. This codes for CASSYSGREQYF.

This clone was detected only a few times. In DNA form, the CDR3 reads TGTGCCAGCAGCTCCGGGACAGGGGGAACTAATGAAAAACTGTTTTTT. Translated: CASSSGTGGTNEKLFF. The chain has TRBV5-4 and TRBJ1-4; TRBD1 matches 11 bases. This CDR3 region has 16 residues. Germline V gene sequence: CDR1 SGHNT, CDR2 YYREEE (reference sequence). Trimming cost V 3 bases and J 1 base; bases outside gene matches: 2.

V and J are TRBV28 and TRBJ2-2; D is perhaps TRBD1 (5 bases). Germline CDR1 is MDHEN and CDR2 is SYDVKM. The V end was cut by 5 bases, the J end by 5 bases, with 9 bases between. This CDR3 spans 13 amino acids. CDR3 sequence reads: CASSPRVTGELFF. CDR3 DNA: TGTGCCAGCAGTCCCAGGGTGACCGGGGAGCTGTTTTTT.

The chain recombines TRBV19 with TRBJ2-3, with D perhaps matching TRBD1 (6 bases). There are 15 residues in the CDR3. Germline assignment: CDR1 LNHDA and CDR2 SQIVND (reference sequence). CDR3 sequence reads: CASNPPGEYTDTQYF. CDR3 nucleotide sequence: TGTGCATCAAACCCCCCAGGGGAGTACACAGATACGCAGTATTTT.

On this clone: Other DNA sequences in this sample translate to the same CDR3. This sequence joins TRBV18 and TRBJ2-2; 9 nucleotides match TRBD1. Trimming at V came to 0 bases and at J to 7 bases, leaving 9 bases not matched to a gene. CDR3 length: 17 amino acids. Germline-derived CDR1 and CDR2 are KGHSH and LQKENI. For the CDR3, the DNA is TGTGCCAGCTCACCACCCGGGACAGGGCTTTGGAGCGGGGAGCTGTTTTTT. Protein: CASSPPGTGLWSGELFF.

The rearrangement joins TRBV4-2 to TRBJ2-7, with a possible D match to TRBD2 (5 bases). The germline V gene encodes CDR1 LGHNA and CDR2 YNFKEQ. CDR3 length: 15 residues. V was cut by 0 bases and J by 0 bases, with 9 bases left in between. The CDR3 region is CASSQDEGSSYEQYF. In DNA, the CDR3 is TGTGCCAGCAGCCAAGATGAGGGAAGCTCCTACGAGCAGTACTTC.

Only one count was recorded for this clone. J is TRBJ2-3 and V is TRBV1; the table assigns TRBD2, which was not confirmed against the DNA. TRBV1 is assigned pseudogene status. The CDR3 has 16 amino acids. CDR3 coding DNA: TGCACCAGCAGCCCTCCGGCGAGCGGTGACCGAGATACGCAGTATTTT. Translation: CTSSPPASGDRDTQYF.

For the CDR3, the DNA is TGTGCCAGCAGCTTGGGACAGGGCTCTAATGAAAAACTGTTTTTT. It codes for CASSLGQGSNEKLFF. The V and J genes are TRBV5-8 and TRBJ1-4; 7 bases are shared with TRBD1. The V segment lost 0 bases and the J segment 3 bases; nucleotides outside the gene matches: 2. CDR3 length: 15 residues. CDR1 and CDR2 from the germline V gene are SGHTS and YDEGEE.

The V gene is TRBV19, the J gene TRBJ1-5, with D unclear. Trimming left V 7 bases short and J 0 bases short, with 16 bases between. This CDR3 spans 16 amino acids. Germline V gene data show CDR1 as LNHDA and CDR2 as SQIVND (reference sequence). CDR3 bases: TGTGCCAGTACTACAAGAGGTTTCTATAGCAATCAGCCCCAGCATTTT. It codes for CASTTRGFYSNQPQHF.

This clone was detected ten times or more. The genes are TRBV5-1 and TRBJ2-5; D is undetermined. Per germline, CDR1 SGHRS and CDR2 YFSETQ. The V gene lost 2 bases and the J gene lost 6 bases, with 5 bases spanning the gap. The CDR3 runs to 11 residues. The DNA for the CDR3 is TGCGCCAGCAGCTTTTCAAAGACCCAGTACTTC. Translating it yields CASSFSKTQYF. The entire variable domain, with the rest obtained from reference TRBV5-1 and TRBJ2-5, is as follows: KAGVTQTPRYLIKTRGQQVTLSCSPISGHRSVSWYQQTPGQGLQFLFEYFSETQRNKGNFPGRFSGRQFSNSRSEMNVSTLELGDSALYLCASSFSKTQYFGPGTRLLVL.

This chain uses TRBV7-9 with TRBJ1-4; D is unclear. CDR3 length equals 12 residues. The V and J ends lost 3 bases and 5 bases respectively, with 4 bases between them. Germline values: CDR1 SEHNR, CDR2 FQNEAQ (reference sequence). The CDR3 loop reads CASSFVNEKLFF. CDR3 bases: TGTGCCAGCAGCTTTGTAAATGAAAAACTGTTTTTT.

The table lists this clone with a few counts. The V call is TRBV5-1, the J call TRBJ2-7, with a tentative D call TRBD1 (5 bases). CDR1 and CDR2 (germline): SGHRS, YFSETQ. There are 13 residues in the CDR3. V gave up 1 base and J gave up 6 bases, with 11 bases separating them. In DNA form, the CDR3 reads TGCGCCAGCAGCTTGATAGGGGCTGGCGAGCAGTACTTC. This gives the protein CASSLIGAGEQYF.

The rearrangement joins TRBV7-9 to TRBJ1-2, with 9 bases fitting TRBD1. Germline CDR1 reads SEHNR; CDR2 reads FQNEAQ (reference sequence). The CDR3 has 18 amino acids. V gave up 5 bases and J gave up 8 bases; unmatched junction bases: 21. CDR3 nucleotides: TGTGCCAGCAGCCAGTGGGACAGGGAGATAAGTCCCTATTACGGCTACACCTTC. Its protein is CASSQWDREISPYYGYTF.

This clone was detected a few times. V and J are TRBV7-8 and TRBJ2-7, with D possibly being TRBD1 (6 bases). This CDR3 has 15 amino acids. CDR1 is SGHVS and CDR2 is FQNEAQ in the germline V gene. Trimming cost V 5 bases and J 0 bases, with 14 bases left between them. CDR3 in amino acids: CASSRSGESSYEQYF. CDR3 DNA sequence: TGTGCCAGCAGCCGCTCAGGGGAGTCCTCCTACGAGCAGTACTTC.

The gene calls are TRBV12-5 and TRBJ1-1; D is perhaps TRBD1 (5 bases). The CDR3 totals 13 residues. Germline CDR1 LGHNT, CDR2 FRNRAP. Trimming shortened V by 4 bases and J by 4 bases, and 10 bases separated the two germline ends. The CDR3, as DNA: TGTGCTAGTGGTTGGGGGGGGAGCACTGAAGCTTTCTTT. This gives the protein CASGWGGSTEAFF. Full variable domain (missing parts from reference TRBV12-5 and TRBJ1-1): DARVTQTPRHKVTEMGQEVTMRCQPILGHNTVFWYRQTMMQGLELLAYFRNRAPLDDSGMPKDRFSAEMPDATLATLKIQPSEPRDSAVYFCASGWGGSTEAFFGQGTRLTVV.

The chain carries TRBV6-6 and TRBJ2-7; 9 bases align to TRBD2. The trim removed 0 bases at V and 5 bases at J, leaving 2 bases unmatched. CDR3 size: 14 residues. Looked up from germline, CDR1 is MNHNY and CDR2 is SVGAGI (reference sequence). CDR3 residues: CASSYSGTSHEQYF. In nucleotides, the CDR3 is TGTGCCAGCAGTTACTCTGGGACTAGCCACGAGCAGTACTTC.

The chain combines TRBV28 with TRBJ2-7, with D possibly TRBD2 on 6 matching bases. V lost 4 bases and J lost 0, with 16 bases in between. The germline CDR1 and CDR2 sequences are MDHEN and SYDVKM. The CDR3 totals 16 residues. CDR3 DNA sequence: TGTGCCAGCAGTTACTCCCTAGCCGGGAGCTCCTACGAGCAGTACTTC. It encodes CASSYSLAGSSYEQYF.

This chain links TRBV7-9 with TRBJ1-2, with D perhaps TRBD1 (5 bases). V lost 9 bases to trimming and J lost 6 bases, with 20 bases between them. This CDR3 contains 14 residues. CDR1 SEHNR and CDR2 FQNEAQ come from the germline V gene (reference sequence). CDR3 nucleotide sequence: TGTGCCAGTAGTCTTAGGGGCGCAGTAAATGGCTACACCTTC. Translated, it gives CASSLRGAVNGYTF.

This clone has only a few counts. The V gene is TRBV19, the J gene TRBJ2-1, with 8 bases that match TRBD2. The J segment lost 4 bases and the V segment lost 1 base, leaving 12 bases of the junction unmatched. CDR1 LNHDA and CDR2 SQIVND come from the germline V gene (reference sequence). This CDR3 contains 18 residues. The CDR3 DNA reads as TGTGCCAGTAGTATAGCCCCGGGTCGACTAGCGCCTTACAATGAGCAGTTCTTC. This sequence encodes CASSIAPGRLAPYNEQFF.